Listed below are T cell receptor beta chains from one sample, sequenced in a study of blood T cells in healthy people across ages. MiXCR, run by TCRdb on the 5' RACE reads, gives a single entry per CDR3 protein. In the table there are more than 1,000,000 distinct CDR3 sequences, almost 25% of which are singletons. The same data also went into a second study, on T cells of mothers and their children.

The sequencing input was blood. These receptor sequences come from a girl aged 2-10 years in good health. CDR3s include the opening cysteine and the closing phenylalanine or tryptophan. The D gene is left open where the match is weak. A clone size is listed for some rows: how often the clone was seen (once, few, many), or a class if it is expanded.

CDR3nt: TGCAGTGCTAGCCGGGACAGGGGCTACGAGCAGTACTTC
CDR3aa: CSASRDRGYEQYF
abundance: .
j_gene: TRBJ2-7
v_gene: TRBV20-1
d_gene: TRBD1

CDR3nt: TGTGACAGCAGTGAATATAAATCCTACGAGCAGTACTTC
CDR3aa: CDSSEYKSYEQYF
abundance: .
j_gene: TRBJ2-7
v_gene: TRBV2
d_gene: .

CDR3nt: TGCGCCAGCAGCCAGACTAGCTTCGACGAGCAGTACTTC
CDR3aa: CASSQTSFDEQYF
abundance: .
j_gene: TRBJ2-7
v_gene: TRBV4-3
d_gene: TRBD2

CDR3nt: TGTGCCAGCAGTTTATGGGGGGGCGAAGATACGCAGTATTTT
CDR3aa: CASSLWGGEDTQYF
abundance: .
j_gene: TRBJ2-3
v_gene: TRBV12-3/TRBV12-4
d_gene: .

CDR3nt: TGTGCCAGCAGCCAAGTCTACGATGAAAAACTGTTTTTT
CDR3aa: CASSQVYDEKLFF
abundance: .
j_gene: TRBJ1-4
v_gene: TRBV3-1
d_gene: .

CDR3nt: TGCGCCAGCAGCTTGAACCTAGCGGTGGGGCCCGTCTACGAGCAGTACTTC
CDR3aa: CASSLNLAVGPVYEQYF
abundance: .
j_gene: TRBJ2-7
v_gene: TRBV5-1
d_gene: TRBD2

CDR3nt: TGTGCCAGCGACGGACCTGATTGGGAGACCCAGTACTTC
CDR3aa: CASDGPDWETQYF
abundance: few
j_gene: TRBJ2-5
v_gene: TRBV6-6
d_gene: .

CDR3nt: TGTGCCAGCAGCCGCCTGAACACCGGGGAGCTGTTTTTT
CDR3aa: CASSRLNTGELFF
abundance: many
j_gene: TRBJ2-2
v_gene: TRBV27
d_gene: .

CDR3nt: TGTGCCACCAGTGACCAGGGACTAGCGGGGATTACCGGGGGGCTGTTTTTT
CDR3aa: CATSDQGLAGITGGLFF
abundance: few
j_gene: TRBJ2-2
v_gene: TRBV24-1
d_gene: TRBD2

CDR3nt: TGTGCCACCAGCGTGCAAGGACGTGGAGCCTACGAGCAGTACTTC
CDR3aa: CATSVQGRGAYEQYF
abundance: .
j_gene: TRBJ2-7
v_gene: TRBV15
d_gene: .

CDR3nt: TGCAGCGTGATGATGGGACTACGGTCCAACGAGCAGTACTTC
CDR3aa: CSVMMGLRSNEQYF
abundance: .
j_gene: TRBJ2-7
v_gene: TRBV29-1
d_gene: TRBD2

CDR3nt: TGCAGCGTTGGGCGGGAGTCGAACACCGGGGAGCTGTTTTTT
CDR3aa: CSVGRESNTGELFF
abundance: few
j_gene: TRBJ2-2
v_gene: TRBV29-1
d_gene: TRBD2

CDR3nt: TGCAGCGTACAGGGGGCGCTTTTATCTGGAAACACCATATATTTT
CDR3aa: CSVQGALLSGNTIYF
abundance: once
j_gene: TRBJ1-3
v_gene: TRBV29-1
d_gene: TRBD1

CDR3nt: TGTGCCAGCAGTTTTCTTAGCGGGAGAGGCATAAATGAGCAGTTCTTC
CDR3aa: CASSFLSGRGINEQFF
abundance: .
j_gene: TRBJ2-1
v_gene: TRBV27
d_gene: TRBD2

CDR3nt: TGTGCCAGCGCCGCAGTAGGGATAAGCACAGATACGCAGTATTTT
CDR3aa: CASAAVGISTDTQYF
abundance: .
j_gene: TRBJ2-3
v_gene: TRBV28
d_gene: .

CDR3nt: TGCGCCAGCAGCCAAGGAGGACTAGCGGGAACCTACGAGCAGTACTTC
CDR3aa: CASSQGGLAGTYEQYF
abundance: once
j_gene: TRBJ2-7
v_gene: TRBV4-1
d_gene: TRBD2